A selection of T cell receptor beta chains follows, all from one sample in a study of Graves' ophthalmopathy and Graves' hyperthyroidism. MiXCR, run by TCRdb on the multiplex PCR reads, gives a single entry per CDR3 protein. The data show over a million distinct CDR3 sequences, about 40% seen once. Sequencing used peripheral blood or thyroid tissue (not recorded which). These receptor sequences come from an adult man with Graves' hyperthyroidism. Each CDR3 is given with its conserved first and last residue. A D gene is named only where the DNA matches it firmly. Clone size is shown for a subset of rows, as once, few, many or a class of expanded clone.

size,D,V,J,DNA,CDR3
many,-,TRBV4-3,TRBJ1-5,TGCGCCAGCAGCCAAACTTCCGATCAGCCCCAGCATTTT,CASSQTSDQPQHF
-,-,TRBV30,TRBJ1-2,TGTGCCTGGAGTGTATCAGAGGGCGGCTACACCTTC,CAWSVSEGGYTF
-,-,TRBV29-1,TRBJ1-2,TGCAGCTTAGTGGGGACGGATAACTATGGCTACACCTTC,CSLVGTDNYGYTF
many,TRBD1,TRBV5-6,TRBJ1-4,TGTGCCAGCGGACAGGGCCATACAGGGGTGTTTTTT,CASGQGHTGVFF
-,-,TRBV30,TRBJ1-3,TGTGCCTGGAGAGGTTCTGGAAACACCATATATTTT,CAWRGSGNTIYF
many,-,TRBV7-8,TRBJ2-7,TGTGCCAGCAGCGCCCGACTAGACGAGCAGTACTTC,CASSARLDEQYF
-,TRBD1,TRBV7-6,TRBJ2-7,TGTGCCAGCAGCCACCGGGACAGCTCGACCTACGAGCAGTACTTC,CASSHRDSSTYEQYF
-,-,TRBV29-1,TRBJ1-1,TGCAGCGTCTCCCCGGGGGTCACTGAAGCTTCCTTT,CSVSPGVTEASF
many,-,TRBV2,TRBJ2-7,TGTGCCAGCAGTGAACTCGGACAGGGAGGGTACGAGCAGTACTTC,CASSELGQGGYEQYF
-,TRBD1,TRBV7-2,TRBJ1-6,TGTGCCAGCAGCGACCGACAGGGAGATAATTCACCCCTCCACTTT,CASSDRQGDNSPLHF
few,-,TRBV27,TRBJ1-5,TGTGCCAGCAGAGGCCCGGGGAGCAATCAGCCCCAGCATTTT,CASRGPGSNQPQHF
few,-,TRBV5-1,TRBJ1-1,TGTGCCAGCAGCTTGGAGGGGACCATGAACACTGAAGCTTTCTTT,CASSLEGTMNTEAFF
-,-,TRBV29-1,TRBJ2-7,TGCAGCTACCGGGACACCTCCTACGAGCAGTACTTC,CSYRDTSYEQYF
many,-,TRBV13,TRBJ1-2,TGTGCCAGCAGCGATCGAACAGTAATGGGCGGCTACACCTTC,CASSDRTVMGGYTF
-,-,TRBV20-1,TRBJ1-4,TGCAGTGGACGGGCTCGAGATGAAAAACTGTTTTTT,CSGRARDEKLFF
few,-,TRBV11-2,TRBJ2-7,TGTGCCAGCAGCTTAGATCACCAGGGATGGATGAACGAGCAGTACTTC,CASSLDHQGWMNEQYF
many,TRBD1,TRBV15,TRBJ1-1,TGTGCCACCAGCAGATCAAATTACCGGGACAGGGGACCAAATGAAGCTTTCTTT,CATSRSNYRDRGPNEAFF
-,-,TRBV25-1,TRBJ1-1,TGTGCCAGCAGTGATTCTGGGAGGGGGATTTCGACTGAAGCTTTCTTT,CASSDSGRGISTEAFF
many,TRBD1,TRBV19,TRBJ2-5,TGTGCCAGTAGTGTCAACAGGGGGAAGGAGACCCAGTACTTC,CASSVNRGKETQYF
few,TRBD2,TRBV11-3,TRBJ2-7,TGCGCCAGCAGTGAGACCTTAGCGGGAGTGAGTGAGCAGTACTTC,CASSETLAGVSEQYF
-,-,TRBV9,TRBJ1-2,TGTGCCAGCACCCTAACGGACGGACGTAACTATGGCTACACCTTC,CASTLTDGRNYGYTF
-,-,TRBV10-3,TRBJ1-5,TGTGCCATCACTGAACGAAGGCAAGAGACCCAGCATTTT,CAITERRQETQHF
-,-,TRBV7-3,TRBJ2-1,TGTGCCAGCAGCTTGGTCGTAACGAATGAGCAGTTCTTC,CASSLVVTNEQFF
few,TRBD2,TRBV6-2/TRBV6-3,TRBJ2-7,TGTGCCAGCAGTTACTCGCCTAGCGGGAGTCCCTACGAGCAGTACTTC,CASSYSPSGSPYEQYF
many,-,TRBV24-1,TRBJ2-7,TGTGCCACCAGTGATCCGACCAAGGGAACCTACGAGCAGTACTTC,CATSDPTKGTYEQYF
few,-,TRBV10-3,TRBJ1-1,TGTGCCATCAGACCCAGGGATGGATCTGAAGCTTTCTTT,CAIRPRDGSEAFF
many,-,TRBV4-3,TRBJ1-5,TGCGCCAGCAGCCAAGATGGGCAGGGGCTTCGGCAGCCCCAGCATTTT,CASSQDGQGLRQPQHF
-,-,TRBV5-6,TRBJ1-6,TGTGCCAGCAGCTTGGTGCTTTCAGGGGCCAATAATTCACCCCTCCACTTT,CASSLVLSGANNSPLHF
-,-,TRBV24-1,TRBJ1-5,TGTGCCACCAGTGATTCCGGATGGGCATATCAGCCCCAGCATTTT,CATSDSGWAYQPQHF
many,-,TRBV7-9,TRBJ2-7,TGTGCCAGCAGCCAGTCCGGGGTCGGAGGCGAGCAGTACTTC,CASSQSGVGGEQYF
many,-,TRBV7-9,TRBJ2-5,TGTGCCAGCAGCTTAGTGGCGGGTGCCGTGGAGACCCAGTACTTC,CASSLVAGAVETQYF
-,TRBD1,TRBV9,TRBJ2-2,TGTGCCAGCAGCGCCGGACAGGCGGCGAACACCGGGGAGCTGTTTTTT,CASSAGQAANTGELFF
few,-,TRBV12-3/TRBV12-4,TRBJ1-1,TGTGCCAGCACCTCCTTTTCAGCCTTGTTT,CASTSFSALF
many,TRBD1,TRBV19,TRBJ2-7,TGTGCCTGCGGGACAGGCTACGAGCAGTACTTC,CACGTGYEQYF
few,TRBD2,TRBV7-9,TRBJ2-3,TGTGCCAGCAGCTTCCGCGGGGGAAATACAGATACGCAGTATTTT,CASSFRGGNTDTQYF
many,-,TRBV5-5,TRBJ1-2,TGTGCCAGCAGCTTGGCAGGGTTCGGCTATGGCTACACCTTC,CASSLAGFGYGYTF
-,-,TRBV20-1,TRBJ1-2,TGCAGTGCCCGTCAGGGAGGCGGTTATGGCTACACCTTC,CSARQGGGYGYTF
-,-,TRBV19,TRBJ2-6,TGTGCCAGTAGTACTAAGACAGGGGCCAACGTCCTGACTTTC,CASSTKTGANVLTF
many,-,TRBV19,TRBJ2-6,TGTGCCACCGAAAACACTGGGGCCAACGTCCTGACTTTC,CATENTGANVLTF